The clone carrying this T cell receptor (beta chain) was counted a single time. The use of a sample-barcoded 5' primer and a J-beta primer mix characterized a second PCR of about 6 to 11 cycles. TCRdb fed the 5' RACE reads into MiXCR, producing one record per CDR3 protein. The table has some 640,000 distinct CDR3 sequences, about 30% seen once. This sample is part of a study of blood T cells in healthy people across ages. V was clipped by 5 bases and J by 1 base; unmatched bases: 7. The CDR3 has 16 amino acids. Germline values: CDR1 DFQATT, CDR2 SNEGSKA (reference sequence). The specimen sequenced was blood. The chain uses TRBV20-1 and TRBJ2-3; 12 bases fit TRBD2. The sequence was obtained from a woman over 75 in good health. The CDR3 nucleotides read TGCAGTGCTCGACTAGCGGGGGATACTGGCACAGATACGCAGTATTTT. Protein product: CSARLAGDTGTDTQYF.